A single sample is the source of the 23 T cell receptor beta chains below, sequenced in a study of T-cell memory formation after mild COVID-19. Each CDR3 protein gets one entry after TCRdb re-called the 5' RACE reads with MiXCR. The table records tens of thousands of distinct CDR3 sequences, roughly 25% of them present only once. Sequencing input: PBMCs or a T cell subset sorted from them (not recorded which). These receptors all come from a man aged 18 to 29 who had mild COVID-19 (a few samples of this study predate the infection). Cell type and time point are not known.

In its sample, this clonotype was seen many times. The rearrangement joins TRBV10-3 to TRBJ1-2, with D possibly matching TRBD1 (6 bases). Between the trimmed V and J ends, which lost 5 bases and 2 bases, there was a span of 12 bases. Per germline, CDR1 ENHRY and CDR2 SYGVKD. The CDR3 runs 14 residues. As DNA, the CDR3 is TGTGCCATCAGTCCCTCAGGGGAAAACTATGGCTACACCTTC. Protein product: CAISPSGENYGYTF.

This chain uses TRBV29-1 with TRBJ2-5; 7 bases are shared with TRBD1. Germline values: CDR1 SQVTM, CDR2 ANQGSEA. The V segment lost 4 bases and the J segment 1 base; nucleotides outside the gene matches: 3. The CDR3 loop spans 13 amino acids. This chain's CDR3 is CSVVRDSQETQYF. CDR3 bases: TGCAGCGTTGTAAGGGACAGCCAAGAGACCCAGTACTTC.

This clonotype was counted a few times. This chain uses TRBV5-1 with TRBJ2-7; 13 nucleotides line up with TRBD2. The germline V gene has CDR1 SGHRS and CDR2 YFSETQ. The trim removed 2 bases at V and 3 bases at J, leaving 2 bases unmatched. The CDR3 is 15 residues long. CDR3 protein: CASSFRTSGGYEQYF. CDR3 nucleotides: TGCGCCAGCAGCTTCAGGACTAGCGGGGGCTACGAGCAGTACTTC.

This clonotype has a single count. V is TRBV7-9 and J is TRBJ2-7; D not resolved. CDR3 size: 14 residues. The V end was cut by 4 bases, the J end by 3 bases, with 13 bases between. The germline V gene has CDR1 SEHNR and CDR2 FQNEAQ (reference sequence). The DNA for the CDR3 is TGTGCCAGCAGCTCCTCCGGCAGCTACTACGAGCAGTACTTC. It yields the protein CASSSSGSYYEQYF.

The V call is TRBV11-2, the J call TRBJ2-3; D ambiguous. Germline V lookup: CDR1 SGHAT, CDR2 FQNNGV. V lost 2 bases and J lost 0, with 15 bases in between. This CDR3 is 17 amino acids long. CDR3 in amino acids: CASSLKVAWGSTDTQYF. In DNA form, the CDR3 reads TGTGCCAGCAGCTTAAAAGTCGCGTGGGGAAGCACAGATACGCAGTATTTT.

This clonotype was seen a few times. The chain uses TRBV4-3 and TRBJ2-7, with D possibly being TRBD1 (6 bases). Trimming stripped 1 base from V and 4 bases from J, with 11 bases between. The CDR3 spans 14 residues. The V gene's germline CDR1 is LGHNA and CDR2 YSLEER. CDR3 region: CASSQGRGGYEQYF. CDR3 in DNA: TGCGCCAGCAGCCAAGGCAGGGGCGGGTACGAGCAGTACTTC.

This clonotype was seen more than once but under ten times. The chain has TRBV4-3 and TRBJ1-2, with D maybe TRBD1 (5 bases). Trimming took off 2 bases at V and 3 bases at J, with 13 bases between the two ends. Germline V gene data show CDR1 as LGHNA and CDR2 as YSLEER. CDR3 length equals 15 residues. The CDR3 is CASSQIQGGDYGYTF. The CDR3 nucleotides are TGCGCCAGCAGCCAAATCCAGGGTGGTGACTATGGCTACACCTTC.

The chain links TRBV12-3 or TRBV12-4 to TRBJ2-1, with unresolved D. The length of the CDR3 is 15 residues. Trimming cost V 0 bases and J 4 bases, with 10 bases left between them. Written as DNA, the CDR3 is TGTGCCAGCAGTTTAGCGAGCGACGGATACAATGAGCAGTTCTTC. Translating it yields CASSLASDGYNEQFF.

Only a few counts were recorded for this clonotype. The chain joins TRBV12-3 or TRBV12-4 to TRBJ1-5; D gene unclear. This CDR3 contains 13 residues. Trimming took 3 bases from V and 7 from J, leaving 10 bases between them. CDR3 bases: TGTGCCAGCAGTTTGGGTCCGATCCAGCCCCAGCATTTT. Its protein product is CASSLGPIQPQHF.

This chain joins TRBV4-1 and TRBJ2-3, with 7 bases that match TRBD2. Germline CDR1 is MGHRA and CDR2 is YSYEKL. This CDR3 has 18 residues. V was pared by 3 bases and J by 2 bases, with 14 bases of the junction left unmatched. CDR3 residues: CASSQRNPPAGLTDTQYF. CDR3 in DNA: TGCGCCAGCAGCCAGCGAAATCCCCCAGCGGGGCTCACAGATACGCAGTATTTT.

This clonotype was found many times. The V call is TRBV19, the J call TRBJ2-1, with D perhaps matching TRBD1 (6 bases). The V and J ends lost 5 bases and 12 bases respectively, with 17 bases between them. CDR3 size: 13 residues. Germline V gene data show CDR1 as LNHDA and CDR2 as SQIVND (reference sequence). CDR3 protein: CASSVGTLLTQFF. Written as DNA, the CDR3 is TGTGCCAGTAGTGTCGGGACACTACTTACGCAGTTCTTC.

The J gene is TRBJ2-7, the V gene TRBV25-1; possibly TRBD1 for D (6 bases). CDR3 length equals 13 residues. The germline gives CDR1 MGHDK, CDR2 SYGVNS. V was pared by 2 bases and J by 3 bases, with 8 bases between. CDR3 coding DNA: TGTGCCAGCAGTGAACAGGGGCGCTACGAGCAGTACTTC. Translating gives CASSEQGRYEQYF.

This rearrangement joins TRBV9 to TRBJ2-1; 16 positions match TRBD2. Trimming took 4 bases from V and 1 from J; bases not matched to a gene: 5. The CDR3 has 18 amino acids. The germline V gene encodes CDR1 SGDLS and CDR2 YYNGEE. CDR3 in amino acids: CASSPGTSGGGSYNEQFF. In DNA, the CDR3 is TGTGCCAGCAGCCCCGGGACTAGCGGGGGGGGATCCTACAATGAGCAGTTCTTC.

The chain joins TRBV12-5 to TRBJ2-3; 7 bases fit TRBD1. The CDR3 covers 15 residues. Per germline, CDR1 LGHNT and CDR2 FRNRAP. The trim removed 1 base at V and 1 base at J, leaving 2 bases unmatched. CDR3 loop: CASGLDTGGTDTQYF. The DNA for the CDR3 is TGTGCTAGTGGTTTGGACACAGGGGGCACAGATACGCAGTATTTT.

This sequence joins TRBV6-2 or TRBV6-3 and TRBJ1-5; tentatively, D is TRBD1 (5 bases). V lost 6 bases and J lost 4, with 13 bases in between. The length of the CDR3 is 14 residues. CDR1 and CDR2 (germline): MNHEY, SVGEGT. CDR3 in DNA: TGTGCCAGCAGCACAACGTCAGGGAATCAGCCCCAGCATTTT. Amino acids: CASSTTSGNQPQHF.

Ten or more counts support this clonotype. In DNA, the CDR3 is TGCGCCAGCAGCTTAACAGGGTTGAGCTACGAGCAGTACTTC. Residues: CASSLTGLSYEQYF. The rearrangement links TRBV5-1 to TRBJ2-7; D possibly corresponds to TRBD1 (6 bases). The germline gives CDR1 SGHRS, CDR2 YFSETQ. The CDR3 is 14 residues long. Trimming removed 2 bases at V and 3 bases at J, with 12 bases between.

This clonotype came up a few times. The J gene is TRBJ1-1, the V gene TRBV7-3; no reliable D call. The CDR3 is made up of 14 amino acids. The ends were cut back, 5 bases at V and 4 bases at J, with 14 bases in the middle. CDR1 SGHTA and CDR2 FQGTGA come from the germline V gene. The CDR3 spells CASSLGADGTEAFF. The CDR3 nucleotides are TGTGCCAGCAGCCTAGGAGCCGACGGCACTGAAGCTTTCTTT.

CDR3 residues: CASSEMAGGNQPQHF. The CDR3 DNA is TGCGCCAGCAGTGAAATGGCCGGGGGCAATCAGCCCCAGCATTTT. The gene calls are TRBV10-2 and TRBJ1-5, with D hard to call. V was shortened by 3 bases and J by 2 bases, with 11 bases between the two germline ends. The CDR3 loop spans 15 amino acids. The germline gives CDR1 WSHSY, CDR2 SAAADI.

This clonotype has a handful of counts. This chain uses TRBV5-5 with TRBJ1-2; D call uncertain. The germline CDR1 and CDR2 sequences are SGHKS and YYEKEE (reference sequence). V was cut by 1 base and J by 1 base, with 14 bases left in between. The CDR3 totals 16 residues. The CDR3: CASSLSEPLGNYGYTF. DNA for the CDR3: TGTGCCAGCAGCTTGTCCGAGCCGCTGGGTAACTATGGCTACACCTTC.

The chain employs TRBV6-6 and TRBJ2-7; the match to TRBD2 covers 16 bases. V lost 5 bases to trimming and J lost 1 base; unmatched junction nucleotides: 8. Germline V gene sequence: CDR1 MNHNY, CDR2 SVGAGI (reference sequence). The CDR3 covers 18 residues. The chain's CDR3 is CASSVGLAGGLRSYEQYV. CDR3 sequence (DNA): TGTGCCAGCAGTGTGGGACTAGCGGGGGGGCTTAGATCCTACGAGCAGTACGTC.

This clonotype has just a few counts. This chain joins TRBV7-2 and TRBJ2-1; the D gene is possibly TRBD1 (7 bases). In germline, CDR1 is SGHTA, CDR2 FQGNSA. The CDR3 sequence is 15 residues long. V lost 4 bases, J lost 9 bases, and 19 bases lay in between. In DNA form, the CDR3 reads TGTGCCAGCAGCTCCGCGGGACAGACTACAAGTGAGCAGTTCTTC. Its translation: CASSSAGQTTSEQFF.

The CDR3 region has the DNA TGTGCCAGCAGCTTATCCGTCCGGGAGTCCTATGGCTACACCTTC. It specifies CASSLSVRESYGYTF. The chain uses TRBV7-9 and TRBJ1-2; D is unresolved. Germline V gives CDR1 SEHNR, CDR2 FQNEAQ (reference sequence). CDR3 length equals 15 residues. Trimming removed 2 bases at V and 4 bases at J, with 14 bases between.

The rearrangement joins TRBV4-3 to TRBJ2-1, with TRBD1 identical over 8 bases. V lost 0 bases and J lost 7; bases outside the gene matches: 8. Germline V gene lookup returns CDR1 LGHNA and CDR2 YSLEER. This CDR3 contains 16 residues. The CDR3 protein is CASSQDSAGGWNEQFF. The CDR3 coding sequence is TGCGCCAGCAGCCAAGACTCGGCAGGGGGCTGGAATGAGCAGTTCTTC.